This TCR beta chain originates from a study of control samples from healthy donors and cancer patients. Produced via immunoSEQ multiplex PCR; TCRdb's table is partial and in-frame only. The table shows hundreds of thousands of clones, with 75% to 95% occurring only once. Input material: PBMCs. The TCR sequence derives from a man aged 40-49 years with head and neck cancer.

Here the CDR3 DNA reads TGTGCCAGCAGCCGCTCCGTGGAAGCTGAGCAGTTCTTC. It specifies CASSRSVEAEQFF. The rearrangement uses TRBV6-5 and TRBJ2-1; D is unresolved. Germline CDR1 is MNHEY and CDR2 is SVGAGI. V shed 6 bases and J shed 9 bases, with 15 bases lying between them. The CDR3 contains 13 residues.